This TCR beta chain was retrieved from a study of cytomegalovirus exposure and HLA in healthy donors. Whole-study results and caveats: Some public TCRs appeared in many individuals, while most sequences were rare. In vitro assays verified that a few CMV-associated chains recognized CMV antigens specifically. Subsequent analysis of the 120 or so validation repertoires found a tendency for first-cohort TCR clusters to co-occur.

CDR1 is KGHSH, CDR2 LQKENI, per germline. The CDR3 contains 15 residues. V lost 3 bases to trimming and J lost 1 base, with 13 bases between them. Of note for this clone: Its antigen is currently unknown.

The data were produced by immunoSEQ multiplex PCR, yet TCRdb's version contains in-frame clones alone and is incomplete. The data contain roughly 250,000 clones, about 87% of them singletons. This receptor was identified in a man between 18 and 29 years old in good health and CMV-seronegative. This chain links TRBV18 with TRBJ2-7, with D perhaps TRBD1 (6 bases). Sequenced input: PBMCs. CDR3 sequence reads: CASSPGHGGSYEQYF. Written as DNA, the CDR3 is TGTGCCAGCTCACCGGGACATGGGGGATCCTACGAGCAGTACTTC.